A single T cell receptor beta chain is shown here with its context. The antigen is not known. This sample was included in a study of a mutant IDH1 vaccine in newly diagnosed glioma. Across the whole study: Former treatment meant radiotherapy, temozolomide, or both; the majority had gotten both.

Time point given: week 23, last vaccination. Each vaccine dose was 300 ug of mutant IDH1 20-mer peptide, with topical imiquimod. TCRdb's table, derived via immunoSEQ multiplex PCR, lists solely in-frame clones and lacks some. The data hold about 29,000 clones, with approximately 84% observed a single time. The origin of this receptor is a woman aged 18-29 years with glioma. The sample consisted of PBMCs, taken from a glioma patient whose treatment included an IDH1 peptide vaccine.

The CDR3 DNA reads as TGTGCCAGCAGATTCCCGGGACGGGACTACAATGAGCAGTTCTTC. It is translated as CASRFPGRDYNEQFF. The gene calls are TRBV28 and TRBJ2-1; D assignment may be TRBD1 or TRBD2 (5 bases each). This CDR3 spans 15 amino acids. V lost 6 bases to trimming and J lost 3 bases, with 15 bases between them. The germline V gene has CDR1 MDHEN and CDR2 SYDVKM.